This T cell receptor (beta chain) was observed in a study of cytomegalovirus exposure and HLA in healthy donors. In the study overall: The same platform as the approximately 670 first-cohort repertoires was used for the roughly 130 validation repertoires, a later analysis reported. The study, taken as a whole, reports: The tendency of first-cohort TCR clusters to co-occur in the roughly 120 validation repertoires was identified by a subsequent analysis.

Notes on this clone: Its antigen is currently unknown.

Separate from the approximately 700-subject first cohort was the roughly 130-subject validation cohort, to which the donors belonged. Generated by immunoSEQ multiplex PCR, the TCRdb table keeps only in-frame clones and is missing some. The sample contains 220,000 or so clones, over 80% of which appear only once. The material sequenced was PBMCs. The clonotype comes from a woman in her twenties or thirties in good health and CMV-seropositive.

The CDR3: CASSHDGSTDTQYF. The CDR3 DNA reads as TGCGCCAGCAGCCACGACGGGAGCACAGATACGCAGTATTTT. The rearrangement uses TRBV5-1 and TRBJ2-3, with D uncertain. The CDR3 spans 14 residues. Germline V gene lookup returns CDR1 SGHRS and CDR2 YFSETQ. With 4 bases removed from V and 0 bases from J, the gap between germline ends came to 9 bases.